These 2 T cell receptor beta chains share one sample of origin, sequenced in a study of T cell responses to AZD1222 COVID-19 vaccine. The assay was immunoSEQ multiplex PCR, and TCRdb's table has in-frame clones only and misses some. The sample yields more than 95,000 clones, 89% seen once. This material consisted of peripheral blood, taken on day 0 of AZD1222 vaccination. All receptors come from an adult in good health.

This rearrangement joins TRBV27 to TRBJ1-1; no clear D gene. Germline values: CDR1 MNHEY, CDR2 SMNVEV (reference sequence). The CDR3 contains 13 residues. The V and J ends lost 4 bases and 1 base respectively, with 7 bases between them. The CDR3 reads CASSWGKNTEAFF. CDR3 coding DNA: TGTGCCAGCAGTTGGGGTAAGAACACTGAAGCTTTCTTT.

The chain is built from TRBV6-5 and TRBJ2-7; TRBD2 might be the D (5 bases). Between the trimmed V and J ends, which lost 0 bases and 3 bases, there was a span of 12 bases. The CDR3 is 15 residues long. Germline V gene sequence: CDR1 MNHEY, CDR2 SVGAGI. CDR3 coding DNA: TGTGCCAGCAGTTACTCGCCAGCGGCGGGCTACGAGCAGTACTTC. Translated: CASSYSPAAGYEQYF.